The 15 T cell receptor beta chains in this list originate from one sample, sequenced in a study of T cells in women clearing cervical HPV infection. The protocol was immunoSEQ multiplex PCR, while the TCRdb copy is restricted to in-frame clones and leaves out a portion. The ten top clones account for less than 3.5%, within a sample of about 23,000 clones. Specimen: blood buffy coat. Receptor source: a woman between 18 and 70 years old with a cervical HPV16 infection that either progressed to CIN3+ or cleared (not recorded which).

A note on this clone: The sequence runs out 3 residues before the end of the CDR3; the remainder is reconstructed from the germline J gene. J is TRBJ1-5 and V is TRBV2; TRBD1 is a possible D gene (6 bases). Germline CDR1 is SNHLY and CDR2 is FYNNEI. V was clipped by 6 bases and J by 4 bases, with 10 bases between them. This CDR3 has 13 amino acids. The sequenced part of the CDR3 DNA is TGTGCCAGCAGCCGGGACAATAATCAGCCC. As protein: CASSRDNNQP. The whole CDR3 reads CASSRDNNQPQHF.

Regarding this clone: The CDR3 end falls 3 residues outside the read, so it is completed with the germline J gene. The V and J genes are TRBV7-3 and TRBJ1-2; 8 nucleotides match TRBD1. This CDR3 has 13 amino acids. Germline CDR1 reads SGHTA; CDR2 reads FQGTGA. CDR3 DNA (partial): TGTGCCAGCAGCATTGACAGGGGAGGTAGC. It specifies CASSIDRGGS. The complete CDR3 protein is CASSIDRGGSYTF.

The CDR3 sequence is CASSQESLAGTQYF. CDR3 bases read: TGCGCCAGCAGCCAAGAAAGTCTCGCAGGTACG. V gene TRBV4-1 combines with J gene TRBJ2-3; D remains ambiguous. Read coverage stops 3 residues before the CDR3 terminus; the germline J gene supplies the remainder. Per germline, CDR1 MGHRA and CDR2 YSYEKL. The length of the CDR3 is 14 residues. Trimming stripped 0 bases from V and 8 bases from J, with 12 bases between.

Concerning this clone itself: One end of the junction fails to match germline, which may point to a read error. The read is 3 residues too short to cover the CDR3 end, so that end is filled in from the germline J gene. The gene calls are TRBV7-7 and TRBJ2-3; the D gene is possibly TRBD1 (5 bases). Germline assignment: CDR1 SSHAT and CDR2 FNYEAQ (reference sequence). CDR3 length: 13 amino acids. CDR3 loop: CASSHRPQDTQYF. The covered CDR3 bases are TGTGCTAGCAGCCACAGGCCCCAGGATACG.

A word on this clone: The CDR3 is cut off 3 residues early in the read; its end comes from the germline J gene. This chain connects TRBV29-1 to TRBJ2-3; TRBD2 matches at 12 bases. From germline, CDR1 is SQVTM and CDR2 ANQGSEA. V lost 5 bases and J lost 3; bases outside the gene matches: 9. The CDR3 loop spans 16 amino acids. Partial CDR3 DNA: TGCAGCGTTCCGGGGACTAGCGGGTGGGAGACAGATACG. Encoded protein: CSVPGTSGWETDT. The complete CDR3 reads CSVPGTSGWETDTQYF.

CDR3 protein: CSARGISGGADEQFF. CDR3 DNA (partial): TGCAGTGCTAGAGGGATAAGCGGGGGGGCGGATGAG. The chain has TRBV20-1 and TRBJ2-1; 10 bases line up with TRBD2. The read is 3 residues too short to cover the CDR3 end, so that end is filled in from the germline J gene. The V gene's germline CDR1 is DFQATT and CDR2 SNEGSKA (reference sequence). The CDR3 has 15 residues. V lost 1 base to trimming and J lost 8 bases; unmatched junction nucleotides: 8.

In regard to this clone: The read ends 3 residues early relative to the CDR3; the germline J gene fills the gap. The genes are TRBV19 and TRBJ2-1, with a weak D call TRBD2 (7 bases). This CDR3 has 14 amino acids. Between the trimmed V and J ends, which lost 5 bases and 3 bases, there was a span of 11 bases. Germline V lookup: CDR1 LNHDA, CDR2 SQIVND (reference sequence). CDR3 in amino acids: CASSWGGRYNEQFF. CDR3 bases read: TGTGCCAGTAGTTGGGGGGGCCGCTACAATGAG.

In regard to this clone: The CDR3 goes on 3 residues after the read ends, and that part is filled in from the germline J gene. V gene TRBV20-1 combines with J gene TRBJ2-1; 9 positions match TRBD1. Germline V lookup: CDR1 DFQATT, CDR2 SNEGSKA (reference sequence). The CDR3 extends over 16 amino acids. The J segment lost 4 bases and the V segment lost 6 bases, leaving 13 bases of the junction unmatched. The CDR3 spells CSAHPRGTGFYNEQFF. The CDR3 DNA, read in part, is TGCAGTGCCCACCCCCGCGGGACAGGGTTTTACAATGAG.

Notes on this clone: One end of the junction fails to match germline, which may point to a read error. Read sequence stops 3 residues before the CDR3 end, and the germline J gene provides the missing end. The chain couples TRBV4-2 to TRBJ1-4; the D gene is possibly TRBD1 (6 bases). In germline, CDR1 is LGHNA, CDR2 YNFKEQ. This CDR3 region has 12 residues. CDR3 sequence: CAPGHLNEKLFF. The CDR3 bases that were read are TGCGCCCCGGGACACCTAAATGAAAAA.

In regard to this clone: The CDR3 end lies 3 residues beyond the end of the read and is filled in from the germline J gene. This chain uses TRBV19 with TRBJ2-7; 7 bases map to TRBD1. Germline V lookup: CDR1 LNHDA, CDR2 SQIVND (reference sequence). This CDR3 has 15 residues. Unmatched junction bases numbered 5, after V lost 3 bases and J lost 0 bases. The sequenced CDR3 bases are TGTGCCAGTAGTATGACAGGGAGCCTCTCCTACGAG. Translated, it gives CASSMTGSLSYE. The full CDR3 reads CASSMTGSLSYEQYF.

Points on this clone: The read is 3 residues too short to cover the CDR3 end, so that end is filled in from the germline J gene. Other DNA sequences within the sample encode an identical CDR3. The chain recombines TRBV29-1 with TRBJ1-2; 11 bases map to TRBD1. Germline CDR1 is SQVTM and CDR2 is ANQGSEA. CDR3 length equals 13 residues. Partial CDR3 DNA: TGCAGCGCCCGGACAGGGGGCTTTTACGAC. It is translated as CSARTGGFYD. The whole CDR3 region reads CSARTGGFYDYTF.

Points on this clone: The DNA ends 3 residues before the CDR3 does, and the rest of the CDR3 is filled in from the germline J gene. The chain joins TRBV19 to TRBJ1-2, with D hard to call. CDR1 is LNHDA, CDR2 SQIVND, per germline (reference sequence). This CDR3 is built from 12 residues. The CDR3 reads CASRPPPGGYTF. CDR3 DNA (partial): TGTGCCAGTAGACCGCCCCCCGGGGGC. The variable domain in full, completed from reference TRBV19 and TRBJ1-2, reads DGGITQSPKYLFRKEGQNVTLSCEQNLNHDAMYWYRQDPGQGLRLIYYSQIVNDFQKGDIAEGYSVSREKKESFPLTVTSAQKNPTAFYLCASRPPPGGYTFGSGTRLTVV.

A word on this clone: The read ends 3 residues early relative to the CDR3; the germline J gene fills the gap. The chain combines TRBV7-2 with TRBJ1-2; D uncertain. CDR1 and CDR2 (germline): SGHTA, FQGNSA. The CDR3 is 14 residues long. CDR3 residues: CASSTQQNLRRYTF. CDR3 DNA, as far as it was read: TGTGCCAGCAGCACCCAACAGAATCTTAGACGC.

This clone is labeled medium-sized based on frequency. The sequence runs out 3 residues before the end of the CDR3; the remainder is reconstructed from the germline J gene. The chain combines TRBV7-6 with TRBJ2-4; 7 positions agree with TRBD2. V shed 1 base and J 1 base; nucleotides not matched to a gene: 4. The CDR3 totals 16 residues. Germline-derived CDR1 and CDR2 are SGHVS and FNYEAQ. The CDR3 spells CASSLGGSEAKNIQYF. CDR3 bases read: TGTGCCAGCAGCTTAGGCGGGAGTGAGGCCAAAAACATT.

Concerning this clone itself: The read terminates 3 residues ahead of where the CDR3 ends, so the germline J gene completes it. The chain couples TRBV4-1 to TRBJ1-1, with unresolved D. This CDR3 is built from 13 residues. V shed 11 bases and J shed 0 bases, with 13 bases lying between them. CDR1 MGHRA and CDR2 YSYEKL come from the germline V gene. The CDR3: CAFGPNLNTEAFF. CDR3 DNA, as far as it was read: TGCGCCTTTGGGCCAAACCTGAACACTGAA.